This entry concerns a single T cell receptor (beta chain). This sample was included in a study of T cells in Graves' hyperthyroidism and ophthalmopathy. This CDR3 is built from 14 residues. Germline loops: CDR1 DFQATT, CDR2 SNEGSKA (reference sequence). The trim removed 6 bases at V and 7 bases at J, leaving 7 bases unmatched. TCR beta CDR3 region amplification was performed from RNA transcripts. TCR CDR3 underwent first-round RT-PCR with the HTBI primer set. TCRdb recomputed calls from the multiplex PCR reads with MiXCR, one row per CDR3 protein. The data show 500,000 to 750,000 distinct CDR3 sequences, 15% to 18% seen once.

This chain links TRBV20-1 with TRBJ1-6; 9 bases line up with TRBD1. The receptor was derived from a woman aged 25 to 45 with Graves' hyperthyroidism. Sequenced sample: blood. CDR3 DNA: TGCAGTGCGGGACAGGGCATAGTCAATTCACCCCTCCACTTT. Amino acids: CSAGQGIVNSPLHF.